This is a list of T cell receptor beta chains from one sample in a study of CD8 T cells in ankylosing spondylitis. TCRdb re-called the 5' RACE reads through MiXCR, storing one row per CDR3 protein. The sample records about 260,000 distinct CDR3 sequences, roughly a quarter being singletons. Input material: blood, either unsorted or a sorted T cell fraction (not recorded which). These TCRs come from a male donor with ankylosing spondylitis or in good health (not recorded which). The CDR3 runs from the conserved cysteine through the conserved F or W. A D gene is named only where the DNA matches it firmly.

V gene	J gene	D gene	CDR3 protein
TRBV27	TRBJ2-7	-	CASRTLSSGYEQYF
TRBV20-1	TRBJ2-3	-	CSASDSTDTQYF
TRBV16	TRBJ1-4	TRBD1	CASSQSSGQGVQKLFF
TRBV5-5	TRBJ1-1	-	CASSSYQRAEAFF
TRBV12-3/TRBV12-4	TRBJ2-7	-	CASSWVLTSYEQYF
TRBV30	TRBJ2-1	-	CAWSVDNEQFF
TRBV7-9	TRBJ2-7	-	CASSRPKGYSYEQYF
TRBV10-1	TRBJ2-7	-	CASSEGRSYEQYF
TRBV10-3	TRBJ2-7	-	CAISESFEQYF
TRBV7-2	TRBJ2-1	TRBD2	CASSHRTSGEQFF
TRBV28	TRBJ2-7	TRBD1	CATGDRVTYEQYF
TRBV20-1	TRBJ2-5	-	CSAREEAGGPKETQYF
TRBV12-3/TRBV12-4	TRBJ2-7	-	CASSWGVGPYEQYF
TRBV4-2	TRBJ2-1	-	CASSPPWDKSRYSSYNEQFF
TRBV12-3/TRBV12-4	TRBJ2-1	TRBD2	CASQGLAGYNEQFF
TRBV6-5	TRBJ2-7	TRBD2	CASSYLPSGGVRYEQYF
TRBV29-1	TRBJ1-4	TRBD1	CSAGQGREKLFF
TRBV5-1	TRBJ1-4	TRBD1	CASRPGTGKEKLFF
TRBV20-1	TRBJ2-2	TRBD2	CSAPTSGRVTGELFF
TRBV20-1	TRBJ1-1	-	CSAKRTTEAFF
TRBV12-3/TRBV12-4	TRBJ2-3	TRBD2	CASHPSGIGDTQYF
TRBV7-8	TRBJ2-3	TRBD2	CASSYTLAGGLFDTQYF
TRBV6-1	TRBJ2-7	-	CASRPPGNRAEQYF
TRBV24-1	TRBJ2-1	TRBD1	CATSAGTGFYNEQFF
TRBV29-1	TRBJ2-5	-	CSVAMEAQYF
TRBV12-3/TRBV12-4	TRBJ2-6	TRBD2	CASRMRRGGAGANVLTF
TRBV20-1	TRBJ1-2	TRBD1	CSADRQGASDGYGYTF
TRBV29-1	TRBJ2-5	TRBD2	CSVRLAGGRETQYF
TRBV10-1	TRBJ1-6	-	CASSEAGGQSPLHF
TRBV24-1	TRBJ2-7	-	CATSDAGTDFYEQYF
TRBV20-1	TRBJ2-5	TRBD2	CSARSRGGRETQYF
TRBV12-3/TRBV12-4	TRBJ2-5	TRBD2	CASSRGRGETQYF
TRBV10-3	TRBJ1-5	-	CAISESGRGNHQPQHF
TRBV27	TRBJ2-7	-	CASSRTGRTYEQYF
TRBV5-5	TRBJ2-2	-	CASSFGGSAGELFF
TRBV20-1	TRBJ2-2	-	CSARDGNTGELFF
TRBV12-3/TRBV12-4	TRBJ2-5	-	CASSFGPTVGETQYF
TRBV12-3/TRBV12-4	TRBJ2-5	-	CASSQIGETQYF
TRBV28	TRBJ2-3	-	CASSPHGIDQDTQYF
TRBV20-1	TRBJ2-1	TRBD2	CSARNPGLTNEQFF
TRBV29-1	TRBJ1-1	-	CSVEGRSNTEAFF
TRBV18	TRBJ2-3	TRBD2	CASLLAGRTDTQYF
TRBV3-1	TRBJ2-2	-	CASSLLDGELFF
TRBV15	TRBJ1-1	-	CATSRVVGLGEAFF
TRBV7-9	TRBJ2-2	TRBD2	CASSPRGTIFTGELFF
TRBV5-5	TRBJ1-2	TRBD1	CASSIRGPGYGYTF
TRBV15	TRBJ2-1	-	CATSRPLGALYNEQFF
TRBV7-2	TRBJ2-7	TRBD2	CASSPTSFGYEQYF
TRBV10-2	TRBJ2-3	TRBD2	CASSVGAGGTTDTQYF
TRBV9	TRBJ1-5	TRBD1	CASSAGGQGNQPQHF
TRBV20-1	TRBJ2-1	-	CSAGRVLLYNEQFF